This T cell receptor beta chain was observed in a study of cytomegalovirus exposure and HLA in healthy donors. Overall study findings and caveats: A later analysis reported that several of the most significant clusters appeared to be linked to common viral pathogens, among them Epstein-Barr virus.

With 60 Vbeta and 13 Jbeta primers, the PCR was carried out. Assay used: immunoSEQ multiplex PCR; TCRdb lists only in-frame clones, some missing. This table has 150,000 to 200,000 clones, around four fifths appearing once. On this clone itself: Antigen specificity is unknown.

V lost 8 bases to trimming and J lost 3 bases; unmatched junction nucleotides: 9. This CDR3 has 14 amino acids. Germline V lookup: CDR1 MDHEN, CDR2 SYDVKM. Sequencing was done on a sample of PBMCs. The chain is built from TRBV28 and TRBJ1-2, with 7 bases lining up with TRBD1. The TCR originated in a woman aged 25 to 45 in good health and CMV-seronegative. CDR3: CASHGQAPHYGYTF. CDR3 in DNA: TGTGCCAGCCATGGACAGGCCCCCCACTATGGCTACACCTTC.